This TCR beta chain was recorded in a study of blood T cell repertoires in COVID-19. Turning to the study itself: T cells, B-cell-depleted T cells, or PBMCs supplied cDNA or gDNA.

Profiled with immunoSEQ multiplex PCR; TCRdb holds only in-frame clones, not every one. The sample lists about 77,000 clones, around 70% occurring once. The germline V gene encodes CDR1 SGHTA and CDR2 FQGNSA. The CDR3 is 13 residues long. V gave up 5 bases and J gave up 5 bases, with 13 bases separating them. Sequencing was carried out using peripheral blood. The chain is built from TRBV7-2 and TRBJ2-7; weak D call: TRBD1 (6 bases). The receptor comes from a man between 60 and 75 years old with acute or convalescent COVID-19. The CDR3 sequence is CASSALRGNEQYF. The CDR3 DNA is TGTGCCAGCAGCGCCTTAAGGGGGAACGAGCAGTACTTC.